The 11 T cell receptor beta chains presented below share a single source sample, sequenced in a study of CD8 T cells in Susac syndrome. The RNA, about 0.5 to 1 ug, was put through reverse transcription using random hexamers. TCRdb processed the immunoSEQ multiplex PCR reads anew with MiXCR; each CDR3 protein has one entry. The sample holds 100,000 to 150,000 distinct CDR3 sequences, roughly 80% seen once. Sequenced: CD8+ T cells from PBMCs. The receptors here all came from a human donor with multiple sclerosis.

The V and J genes are TRBV4-2 and TRBJ2-3; no clear D gene. With 5 bases removed from V and 5 bases from J, the gap between germline ends came to 8 bases. The CDR3 covers 12 residues. Germline CDR1 and CDR2: LGHNA and YNFKEQ. CDR3 sequence (DNA): TGTGCCAGCAGCAACGGTGGAGATACGCAGTATTTT. It translates to CASSNGGDTQYF.

The chain uses TRBV6-2 or TRBV6-3 and TRBJ2-1; D may be TRBD2 (6 bases). CDR3 size: 16 residues. Per the germline V gene, CDR1 is MNHEY and CDR2 is SVGEGT. Trimming cost V 5 bases and J 1 base, with 15 bases left between them. The CDR3 spells CASSPSSGESYNEQFF. CDR3 coding DNA: TGTGCCAGCAGTCCTTCTTCGGGGGAATCCTACAATGAGCAGTTCTTC.

The chain is built from TRBV27 and TRBJ1-1; possible D gene TRBD1, 6 bases. CDR3 size: 16 residues. CDR1 and CDR2 (germline): MNHEY, SMNVEV (reference sequence). Trimming took off 3 bases at V and 0 bases at J, with 14 bases between the two ends. The CDR3, as DNA: TGTGCCAGCAGTTTCCTCGCAGGGGCCATGAACACTGAAGCTTTCTTT. Amino acids: CASSFLAGAMNTEAFF.

As DNA, the CDR3 is TGTGCCAGCAGCTTATGGGGGGGAGAGCAGTACTTC. As protein: CASSLWGGEQYF. The rearrangement joins TRBV7-8 to TRBJ2-7; 7 nucleotides agree with TRBD2. Losses at the gene ends were 2 bases for V and 7 bases for J; bases not matched to a gene: 2. CDR3 length: 12 residues. Germline-derived CDR1 and CDR2 are SGHVS and FQNEAQ.

This clonotype was detected once. The chain combines TRBV27 with TRBJ1-5; TRBD1 matches 7 bases. Germline CDR1 MNHEY, CDR2 SMNVEV (reference sequence). Trimming took 5 bases from V and 4 from J; bases not matched to a gene: 5. The CDR3 extends over 14 amino acids. CDR3 sequence: CASSARQGNQPQHF. The CDR3 DNA is TGTGCCAGCAGTGCTCGACAGGGTAATCAGCCCCAGCATTTT.

CDR3 in DNA: TGTGCCAGCAGTTTCCGGGACATTCTATACGAGCAGTACTTC. This encodes CASSFRDILYEQYF. The rearrangement joins TRBV28 to TRBJ2-7; maybe TRBD1 (6 bases). V lost 3 bases to trimming and J lost 4 bases, with 13 bases between them. Germline V CDR1 and CDR2: MDHEN, SYDVKM. CDR3 length: 14 amino acids. The full variable domain, with the rest looked up from reference TRBV28 and TRBJ2-7, is DVKVTQSSRYLVKRTGEKVFLECVQDMDHENMFWYRQDPGLGLRLIYFSYDVKMKEKGDIPEGYSVSREKKERFSLILESASTNQTSMYLCASSFRDILYEQYFGPGTRLTVT.

The chain employs TRBV29-1 and TRBJ2-1; 10 nucleotides line up with TRBD2. Per the germline V gene, CDR1 is SQVTM and CDR2 is ANQGSEA. The CDR3 has 14 residues. V lost 3 bases to trimming and J lost 6 bases; unmatched junction nucleotides: 5. CDR3: CSVDRAGGPNEQFF. The CDR3 DNA reads TGCAGCGTTGATAGAGCGGGAGGGCCCAATGAGCAGTTCTTC.

This clonotype occurred once. CDR3: CASSPGMAPHIQYF. DNA for the CDR3: TGTGCCAGTAGTCCGGGGATGGCCCCTCACATTCAGTACTTC. The rearrangement joins TRBV19 to TRBJ2-4; D is possibly TRBD2 (5 bases). Between the trimmed V and J ends, which lost 5 bases and 8 bases, there was a span of 16 bases. The V gene's germline CDR1 is LNHDA and CDR2 SQIVND (reference sequence). CDR3 length: 14 residues.

The genes are TRBV19 and TRBJ2-7, with unresolved D. The germline gives CDR1 LNHDA, CDR2 SQIVND (reference sequence). CDR3 length: 12 amino acids. The germline V and J ends were trimmed by 8 bases and 2 bases, with 10 bases remaining between them. CDR3 DNA sequence: TGTGCCAGTGGGGAAGGACCCTACGAGCAGTACTTC. Its translation: CASGEGPYEQYF.

V usage is TRBV15 and J usage is TRBJ1-1, with D hard to call. Trimming shortened V by 3 bases and J by 1 base, and 15 bases separated the two germline ends. The CDR3 has 16 residues. Germline CDR1 reads LNHNV; CDR2 reads YYDKDF (reference sequence). CDR3 region: CATSSRHVDPNTEAFF. As DNA, the CDR3 is TGTGCCACCAGCAGCAGACACGTAGACCCGAACACTGAAGCTTTCTTT.

This clonotype was detected only once. This chain connects TRBV20-1 to TRBJ2-1, with 7 bases fitting TRBD1. The CDR3 has 16 amino acids. From germline, CDR1 is DFQATT and CDR2 SNEGSKA (reference sequence). V gave up 0 bases and J gave up 5 bases; unmatched junction bases: 10. The CDR3 is CSARDRHRGINNEQFF. In DNA form, the CDR3 reads TGCAGTGCTAGAGATCGACACAGGGGAATAAACAATGAGCAGTTCTTC.